This entry lists 7 T cell receptor beta chains sequenced from one sample in a study of T cell changes during pregnancy in multiple sclerosis. Sequencing used immunoSEQ multiplex PCR; TCRdb keeps in-frame clones, though not all of them. Found here are roughly 120,000 clones, more than 85% of them singletons; the top ten hold 1.5%. Source: peripheral blood, taken in the third trimester of pregnancy. Every receptor here comes from a female donor with multiple sclerosis, enrolled in a pregnancy study.

The CDR3 sequence: CASSDWPPNEQFF. The DNA for the CDR3 is TGTGCCAGCAGTGACTGGCCCCCCAATGAGCAGTTCTTC. V is TRBV6-4 and J is TRBJ2-1; D gene uncertain. Germline CDR1 and CDR2: MRHNA and SNTAGT. V lost 1 base to trimming and J lost 6 bases, with 7 bases between them. The CDR3 runs 13 residues.

The chain has TRBV4-2 and TRBJ2-1; 10 bases fit TRBD2. V lost 0 bases to trimming and J lost 8 bases; unmatched junction nucleotides: 10. Germline assignment: CDR1 LGHNA and CDR2 YNFKEQ. This CDR3 is 17 amino acids long. The CDR3 spells CASSQDLAGEETHEQFF. The CDR3 DNA is TGTGCCAGCAGCCAAGATCTAGCGGGAGAGGAGACGCATGAGCAGTTCTTC.

The chain uses TRBV5-1 and TRBJ2-7, with 9 positions matching TRBD1. This CDR3 is built from 15 residues. V was clipped by 0 bases and J by 5 bases; unmatched bases: 6. The germline CDR1 and CDR2 sequences are SGHRS and YFSETQ. Here the CDR3 reads CASSLVGTGIHEQYF. Here the CDR3 DNA reads TGCGCCAGCAGCTTGGTTGGGACAGGGATCCACGAGCAGTACTTC.

V usage is TRBV18 and J usage is TRBJ1-2, with TRBD1 matching over 8 bases. The CDR3 spans 17 residues. From germline, CDR1 is KGHSH and CDR2 LQKENI. With 1 base clipped from V and 5 bases from J, the junction kept 12 bases outside the gene matches. DNA for the CDR3: TGTGCCAGCTCACCACTATCAGGGGGCGCGGGGCAGTATGGCTACACCTTC. It translates to CASSPLSGGAGQYGYTF.

This chain joins TRBV2 and TRBJ1-1; 7 bases fit TRBD1. This CDR3 comprises 13 residues. Germline assignment: CDR1 SNHLY and CDR2 FYNNEI. J lost 3 bases, V lost 9 bases, and 7 bases had no gene match. The CDR3 DNA reads TGTGCCAGTATGACCGACAGGGACACTGAAGCTTTCTTT. Translating gives CASMTDRDTEAFF.

The chain combines TRBV11-2 with TRBJ2-5; 9 nucleotides line up with TRBD1. In germline, CDR1 is SGHAT, CDR2 FQNNGV. This CDR3 has 14 residues. J was trimmed by 5 bases and V by 7 bases; bases with no gene match: 8. The CDR3 sequence is CASISGTGTETQYF. DNA of the CDR3: TGTGCCAGCATCTCCGGGACAGGGACGGAGACCCAGTACTTC.

This clone was seen a single time. The V gene is TRBV28, the J gene TRBJ2-1; 10 bases match TRBD2. Germline values: CDR1 MDHEN, CDR2 SYDVKM. The CDR3 covers 13 residues. V gave up 6 bases and J gave up 8 bases; unmatched junction bases: 4. The CDR3 DNA sequence: TGTGCCAGCAGCTCTAGCGGGAGAGATGAGCAGTTCTTC. This translates into CASSSSGRDEQFF.